The present T cell receptor (beta chain) was sequenced within a study of blood T cell repertoires in COVID-19. Whole-study context: The United States, Italy and Spain provided the acute and convalescent COVID-19 samples.

Categorization into cohorts depended on clinical history that participants reported. Clones were read by immunoSEQ multiplex PCR, and TCRdb kept only the in-frame ones, dropping some. The table shows a few hundred thousand clones, with 85% occurring only once. V lost 5 bases, J lost 2 bases, and 9 bases stayed unmatched. Germline V gives CDR1 SGHTA, CDR2 FQGNSA. The CDR3 runs to 16 residues. Sequences were obtained from PBMCs or T cells enriched from blood (not recorded which). This clonotype was obtained from a woman aged 50 to 60 who had been exposed to COVID-19. The V call is TRBV7-2, the J call TRBJ2-7, with TRBD1 identical over 10 bases. The CDR3 loop is CASSGRQGAPPYEQYF. Here the CDR3 DNA reads TGTGCCAGCAGCGGACGACAGGGGGCCCCTCCCTACGAGCAGTACTTC. Using reference TRBV7-2 and TRBJ2-7 for the parts outside the CDR3, the full variable domain is GAGVSQSPSNKVTEKGKDVELRCDPISGHTALYWYRQSLGQGLEFLIYFQGNSAPDKSGLPSDRFSAERTGGSVSTLTIQRTQQEDSAVYLCASSGRQGAPPYEQYFGPGTRLTVT.